This T cell receptor (beta chain) came from a study of siplizumab effects on memory and regulatory T cells. Approximately 10^5 TCR templates were assayed per sample. Method: immunoSEQ multiplex PCR; TCRdb's copy keeps in-frame clones and lacks some. The sample records more than 85,000 clones, about 93% being singletons. V was pared by 0 bases and J by 0 bases, with 7 bases of the junction left unmatched. In germline, CDR1 is SGHDT, CDR2 YYEEEE. The CDR3 runs to 17 residues. Details on this clone: Its antigen remains unidentified.

Overall study results and limits: A major contribution to the alloresponse seemed to be made by naive T cells, which seemed more diverse than memory cells.

The chain combines TRBV5-6 with TRBJ1-2, with 8 bases fitting TRBD1. This TCR came from a human donor in good health. Sequenced material: CD4+ T cells sorted from blood. The CDR3: CASSLVGRRGPNYGYTF. For the CDR3, the DNA is TGTGCCAGCAGCTTGGTGGGACGCAGGGGGCCTAACTATGGCTACACCTTC.